Listed below are T cell receptor beta chains from one sample, sequenced in a study of Graves' ophthalmopathy and Graves' hyperthyroidism. Via MiXCR, TCRdb re-called the multiplex PCR reads, giving one row per CDR3 protein. The table shows tens of thousands of distinct CDR3 sequences, with approximately 48% occurring only once. Sequencing used peripheral blood. Receptor source: an adult woman with stable Graves' hyperthyroidism. The CDR3 runs from the conserved cysteine through the conserved F or W. D genes are given only for firm matches. Clone size is not always given. Where it is, it says once, few, many or a class for expanded clones.

j_gene: TRBJ2-1
d_gene: TRBD2
v_gene: TRBV19
abundance: medium-sized
CDR3nt: TGTGCCAGTAGTATAGATCCCCCAGGACTAGCGTTCCACAATGAGCAGTTCTTC
CDR3aa: CASSIDPPGLAFHNEQFF

j_gene: TRBJ2-1
d_gene: .
v_gene: TRBV7-9
abundance: medium-sized
CDR3nt: TGTGCCAGCAGCTTAGTCTTGGATGAGCAGTTCTTC
CDR3aa: CASSLVLDEQFF

j_gene: TRBJ2-1
d_gene: TRBD2
v_gene: TRBV7-9
abundance: medium-sized
CDR3nt: TGTGCCAGCAGCCCGAAACTAGCGGGGGATTACAATGAGCAGTTCTTC
CDR3aa: CASSPKLAGDYNEQFF

j_gene: TRBJ2-2
d_gene: TRBD2
v_gene: TRBV18
abundance: many
CDR3nt: TGTGCCAGCTCACCAGGGACTAGCGGGAGGACGAACACCGGGGAGCTGTTTTTT
CDR3aa: CASSPGTSGRTNTGELFF

j_gene: TRBJ2-7
d_gene: TRBD2
v_gene: TRBV7-6
abundance: .
CDR3nt: TGTGCCAGCAGCTCAGGATTAGGCGGGAGCAGCGCCTACGAGCAGTACTTC
CDR3aa: CASSSGLGGSSAYEQYF

j_gene: TRBJ2-1
d_gene: .
v_gene: TRBV6-6
abundance: once
CDR3nt: TGTGCCAGCAGGACCACCAATGAGCAGTTCTTC
CDR3aa: CASRTTNEQFF

j_gene: TRBJ2-7
d_gene: .
v_gene: TRBV12-3/TRBV12-4
abundance: many
CDR3nt: TGTGCCAGCAGTCCCCCCGGCCAGTCTCCCTCTGAGCAGTACTTC
CDR3aa: CASSPPGQSPSEQYF

j_gene: TRBJ2-3
d_gene: TRBD1
v_gene: TRBV3-1
abundance: many
CDR3nt: TGTGCCAGCAGCCACGCAGGGGGCTATACAGATACGCAGTATTTT
CDR3aa: CASSHAGGYTDTQYF

j_gene: TRBJ2-3
d_gene: .
v_gene: TRBV20-1
abundance: many
CDR3nt: TGCAGTGCGGAAGCGCCGTCACCAGATACGCAGTATTTT
CDR3aa: CSAEAPSPDTQYF

j_gene: TRBJ2-3
d_gene: .
v_gene: TRBV4-1
abundance: .
CDR3nt: TGCGCCAGCAGCCATACAACAAGCACAGATACGCAGTATTTT
CDR3aa: CASSHTTSTDTQYF

j_gene: TRBJ2-7
d_gene: .
v_gene: TRBV4-2
abundance: many
CDR3nt: TGTGCCAGCAGCCAGGAGGGGGGAGTGGTATCCTACGAGCAGTACTTC
CDR3aa: CASSQEGGVVSYEQYF

j_gene: TRBJ2-7
d_gene: .
v_gene: TRBV6-6
abundance: many
CDR3nt: TGTGCCAGCAGTTCTCAGGGGCGGGATCCCTACGAGCAGTACTTC
CDR3aa: CASSSQGRDPYEQYF

j_gene: TRBJ1-4
d_gene: TRBD1
v_gene: TRBV24-1
abundance: medium-sized
CDR3nt: TGTGCCACCAGTGACTCGGACAGGGATGAAAAACTGTTTTTT
CDR3aa: CATSDSDRDEKLFF

j_gene: TRBJ1-1
d_gene: .
v_gene: TRBV24-1
abundance: .
CDR3nt: TGTGCCAGCAGTGAAGCGAAAGTGAACACTGAAGCTTTCTTT
CDR3aa: CASSEAKVNTEAFF

j_gene: TRBJ2-7
d_gene: TRBD1
v_gene: TRBV2
abundance: medium-sized
CDR3nt: TGTGCCAGCAGTGAGGGACAGGCGGCTTCCTACGAGCAGTACTTC
CDR3aa: CASSEGQAASYEQYF

j_gene: TRBJ1-2
d_gene: .
v_gene: TRBV7-9
abundance: .
CDR3nt: TGTGCCAGCAGCCCTGCCCTTAACGCTAACTATGGCTACACCTTC
CDR3aa: CASSPALNANYGYTF

j_gene: TRBJ2-5
d_gene: TRBD2
v_gene: TRBV10-3
abundance: .
CDR3nt: TGTGCCATCGGTGAGTCTAGGACTAGCGGTTGGGAAGAGACCCAGTACTTC
CDR3aa: CAIGESRTSGWEETQYF

j_gene: TRBJ1-4
d_gene: .
v_gene: TRBV6-1
abundance: many
CDR3nt: TGTGCCAGCAGTGAAGGACCGGGAACTGGTAATGAAAAACTGTTTTTT
CDR3aa: CASSEGPGTGNEKLFF

j_gene: TRBJ1-1
d_gene: .
v_gene: TRBV15
abundance: .
CDR3nt: TGTGCCACCAGCAGAGTGAATCTGGGGTCGGAAGCTTTCTTT
CDR3aa: CATSRVNLGSEAFF

j_gene: TRBJ2-7
d_gene: .
v_gene: TRBV2
abundance: once
CDR3nt: TGTGCCAGCAGTGAAGCGGGAGCCTCCTACGAGCAGTACTTC
CDR3aa: CASSEAGASYEQYF

j_gene: TRBJ2-7
d_gene: .
v_gene: TRBV5-1
abundance: .
CDR3nt: TGCGCCAGCAGCTTGGAGGGGGGTAACTACGAGCAGTACTTC
CDR3aa: CASSLEGGNYEQYF

j_gene: TRBJ2-7
d_gene: TRBD1
v_gene: TRBV9
abundance: medium-sized
CDR3nt: TGTGCCAGCAGCGACCACTCGGGACAGGGGGCTGTGCAGTACTTC
CDR3aa: CASSDHSGQGAVQYF

j_gene: TRBJ2-1
d_gene: TRBD2
v_gene: TRBV5-8
abundance: many
CDR3nt: TGTGCCAGCAGCTTGGAACTAGCGGGAGTGGTTGAGCAGTTCTTC
CDR3aa: CASSLELAGVVEQFF

j_gene: TRBJ1-2
d_gene: .
v_gene: TRBV9
abundance: .
CDR3nt: TGCGCCAGCAGCTTGGACCAGCCCTATGGCTACACCTTC
CDR3aa: CASSLDQPYGYTF

j_gene: TRBJ2-1
d_gene: TRBD2
v_gene: TRBV20-1
abundance: many
CDR3nt: TGCAGTGCCACCCCGAGGCTAGCGGGAGTGGGACGCTCCTACAATGAGCAGTTCTTC
CDR3aa: CSATPRLAGVGRSYNEQFF

j_gene: TRBJ1-2
d_gene: TRBD1
v_gene: TRBV5-1
abundance: .
CDR3nt: TGCGCCAGCACCCCCCAGACAGGGGGCTATGGCTACACCTTC
CDR3aa: CASTPQTGGYGYTF

j_gene: TRBJ2-7
d_gene: TRBD2
v_gene: TRBV7-8
abundance: .
CDR3nt: TGTGCCAGCAGCTTAAGACTAGCGGGTACCGGCTCCTACGAGCAGTACTTC
CDR3aa: CASSLRLAGTGSYEQYF

j_gene: TRBJ2-3
d_gene: .
v_gene: TRBV6-2/TRBV6-3
abundance: .
CDR3nt: TGTGCCAGCAGTACCTTGGAGGGGGATGAGCAGTATTTT
CDR3aa: CASSTLEGDEQYF

j_gene: TRBJ1-6
d_gene: TRBD1
v_gene: TRBV6-2/TRBV6-3
abundance: many
CDR3nt: TGTGCCAGCAGTAGACCGGGACAGGGAGTGTTGGGAAATTCACCCCTCCACTTT
CDR3aa: CASSRPGQGVLGNSPLHF

j_gene: TRBJ2-5
d_gene: .
v_gene: TRBV10-2
abundance: medium-sized
CDR3nt: TGCGCCAGCAGTGAACAGCAAGAGACCCAGTACTTC
CDR3aa: CASSEQQETQYF

j_gene: TRBJ2-7
d_gene: TRBD2
v_gene: TRBV9
abundance: medium-sized
CDR3nt: TGTGCCAGCAGCGTGGGACTAGCGGGGTTCTACGAGCAGTACTTC
CDR3aa: CASSVGLAGFYEQYF

j_gene: TRBJ2-7
d_gene: .
v_gene: TRBV4-2
abundance: many
CDR3nt: TGTGCCAGCAGCCAAGATCTGGGGACCTACGAGCAGTACTTC
CDR3aa: CASSQDLGTYEQYF

j_gene: TRBJ2-7
d_gene: .
v_gene: TRBV3-1
abundance: .
CDR3nt: TGTGCCAGCAGCCAAGAAGGTCAGGGTGACGAGCAGTACTTC
CDR3aa: CASSQEGQGDEQYF

j_gene: TRBJ2-1
d_gene: .
v_gene: TRBV19
abundance: .
CDR3nt: TGTGCCAGTAGTATAGGAGGGCAGAACAATCAGCAGTTCTTC
CDR3aa: CASSIGGQNNQQFF

j_gene: TRBJ1-5
d_gene: TRBD1
v_gene: TRBV5-6
abundance: .
CDR3nt: TGTGCCAGCAGCTTGCTACAGGGGAGAGATCAGCCCCAGCATTTT
CDR3aa: CASSLLQGRDQPQHF

j_gene: TRBJ1-1
d_gene: TRBD1
v_gene: TRBV24-1
abundance: once
CDR3nt: TGTGCCACCAGTGATTCAGGACAGGGGGATACTGAAGCTTTCTTT
CDR3aa: CATSDSGQGDTEAFF

j_gene: TRBJ2-3
d_gene: TRBD1
v_gene: TRBV12-3/TRBV12-4
abundance: .
CDR3nt: TGTGCCAGCAGCCGACAGGGGGCGATGGGCACAGATACGCAGTATTTT
CDR3aa: CASSRQGAMGTDTQYF

j_gene: TRBJ1-2
d_gene: .
v_gene: TRBV5-5
abundance: medium-sized
CDR3nt: TGTGCCAGCGGGACGGATTTCGGCTACACCTTC
CDR3aa: CASGTDFGYTF

j_gene: TRBJ2-7
d_gene: .
v_gene: TRBV10-1
abundance: .
CDR3nt: TGCGCCAGCAGTTGGGCGGGCTCCTACGAGCAGTACTTC
CDR3aa: CASSWAGSYEQYF

j_gene: TRBJ2-7
d_gene: .
v_gene: TRBV15
abundance: few
CDR3nt: TGTGCCACCAGCCGAAACGCGGGGTACGAGCAGTACTTC
CDR3aa: CATSRNAGYEQYF

j_gene: TRBJ1-5
d_gene: TRBD1
v_gene: TRBV28
abundance: .
CDR3nt: TGTGCCAGCAGTGGGGACAGTAGCAATCAGCCCCAGCATTTT
CDR3aa: CASSGDSSNQPQHF

j_gene: TRBJ1-1
d_gene: .
v_gene: TRBV12-3/TRBV12-4
abundance: .
CDR3nt: TGTGCCAGCAGTTTACGACGGTATGAAGCTTTCTTT
CDR3aa: CASSLRRYEAFF

j_gene: TRBJ1-5
d_gene: .
v_gene: TRBV20-1
abundance: .
CDR3nt: TGCATTGCTAAACCGGGCTTCGGAGTCAGCTATCAGCCCCAGCATTTT
CDR3aa: CIAKPGFGVSYQPQHF

j_gene: TRBJ2-7
d_gene: .
v_gene: TRBV29-1
abundance: .
CDR3nt: TGCAGCGTGACAGAGGGACACTACGAGCGGTACTTC
CDR3aa: CSVTEGHYERYF

j_gene: TRBJ2-7
d_gene: TRBD2
v_gene: TRBV6-4
abundance: .
CDR3nt: TGTGCCAGCCCCGGGACTACCTACGAGCAGTACTTC
CDR3aa: CASPGTTYEQYF

j_gene: TRBJ1-2
d_gene: .
v_gene: TRBV20-1
abundance: medium-sized
CDR3nt: TGCAGTGCTACTAATTCTGGCTACACCTTC
CDR3aa: CSATNSGYTF

j_gene: TRBJ2-7
d_gene: .
v_gene: TRBV25-1
abundance: many
CDR3nt: TGTGCCAGCAGTGGATTAGCAGTTGGAGAGCAGTACTTC
CDR3aa: CASSGLAVGEQYF

j_gene: TRBJ1-4
d_gene: TRBD1
v_gene: TRBV7-2
abundance: .
CDR3nt: TGTGCCAGCAGCTTAGCACCCTGGACAGGGAGAGGAAAACTGTTTTTT
CDR3aa: CASSLAPWTGRGKLFF

j_gene: TRBJ2-5
d_gene: TRBD1
v_gene: TRBV6-1
abundance: many
CDR3nt: TGTGCCAGCAGTTGGGACAGGGGAGAGACCCAGTACTTC
CDR3aa: CASSWDRGETQYF

j_gene: TRBJ2-3
d_gene: TRBD2
v_gene: TRBV6-5
abundance: .
CDR3nt: TGTGCCAGCGGCCCCCGGGGGGGACTCTGGGCTAGCACAGATACGCAGTATTTT
CDR3aa: CASGPRGGLWASTDTQYF

j_gene: TRBJ2-7
d_gene: .
v_gene: TRBV2
abundance: few
CDR3nt: TGTGCCAGCAGTGTTTACGAGCAGTACTTC
CDR3aa: CASSVYEQYF

j_gene: TRBJ2-6
d_gene: .
v_gene: TRBV5-1
abundance: few
CDR3nt: TGCGCCAGCAGCTTGGACGGGACGGCTGGGGCCAACGTCCTGACTTTC
CDR3aa: CASSLDGTAGANVLTF

j_gene: TRBJ2-7
d_gene: .
v_gene: TRBV9
abundance: .
CDR3nt: TGTGCCAGCAGCTTTATGGCGTGGAGGGGTGGATACGAGCAGTACTTC
CDR3aa: CASSFMAWRGGYEQYF